The 21 T cell receptor beta chains below were found in one sample sequenced in a study of CD8 T cells in Susac syndrome. Random hexamers served to reverse transcribe about 0.5 to 1 ug RNA. TCRdb independently ran MiXCR on the immunoSEQ multiplex PCR reads; one entry per CDR3 protein. The profile shows roughly 88,000 distinct CDR3 sequences, about 95% of them singletons. Sequenced sample: CD8+ T cells from PBMCs. These TCRs come from a human donor with Susac syndrome.

Here the CDR3 DNA reads TGTGCCAGCAGTTACTCGGCTAATGAAAAACTGTTTTTT. Residues: CASSYSANEKLFF. The chain uses TRBV6-5 and TRBJ1-4, with unresolved D. Deletions cut 0 bases from V and 3 bases from J, with 2 bases between. The V gene's germline CDR1 is MNHEY and CDR2 SVGAGI. The CDR3 is 13 amino acids.

CDR3 in DNA: TGTGCCAGCAGGGAGGGGGCTCGTGGTGGCTACACCTTC. Its protein product is CASREGARGGYTF. The chain combines TRBV9 with TRBJ1-2, with TRBD1 identical over 7 bases. CDR1 and CDR2 (germline): SGDLS, YYNGEE. This CDR3 is built from 13 residues. Trimming at V came to 5 bases and at J to 7 bases, leaving 8 bases not matched to a gene. Looking up the rest from reference TRBV9 and TRBJ1-2 gives the full variable domain: DSGVTQTPKHLITATGQRVTLRCSPRSGDLSVYWYQQSLDQGLQFLIQYYNGEERAKGNILERFSAQQFPDLHSELNLSSLELGDSALYFCASREGARGGYTFGSGTRLTVV.

V is TRBV20-1 and J is TRBJ1-1, with D possibly being TRBD1 (6 bases). Germline V lookup: CDR1 DFQATT, CDR2 SNEGSKA (reference sequence). The CDR3 has 13 residues. V lost 8 bases, J lost 2 bases, and 15 bases lay in between. CDR3 sequence reads: CSFLHRENTEAFF. CDR3 DNA: TGCAGTTTCCTCCACAGGGAAAACACTGAAGCTTTCTTT.

The V call is TRBV7-9, the J call TRBJ1-4; possibly TRBD1 for D (6 bases). The CDR3 contains 15 residues. The germline CDR1 and CDR2 sequences are SEHNR and FQNEAQ (reference sequence). The V end lost 4 bases, the J end lost 5 bases, and 14 bases lay between the germline ends. This chain's CDR3 is CASSSEGDRNEKLFF. CDR3 DNA sequence: TGTGCCAGCAGCTCCGAGGGGGATCGCAATGAAAAACTGTTTTTT.

The V and J genes are TRBV27 and TRBJ2-7, with D unclear. CDR3 size: 12 residues. CDR1 and CDR2 (germline): MNHEY, SMNVEV (reference sequence). The V end was cut by 8 bases, the J end by 7 bases, with 15 bases between. Here the CDR3 DNA reads TGTGCCAGCGGCGAGAGCCCTTGGGAGCAGTACTTC. It codes for CASGESPWEQYF.

The chain uses TRBV4-3 and TRBJ2-3; the match to TRBD1 covers 7 bases. Unmatched junction bases numbered 8, after V lost 0 bases and J lost 11 bases. Germline values: CDR1 LGHNA, CDR2 YSLEER. The CDR3 contains 14 residues. The CDR3 DNA reads as TGCGCCAGCAGCCAAGACAGCGGACAGGTTGGGCAGTATTTT. Translating gives CASSQDSGQVGQYF.

The chain links TRBV30 to TRBJ2-3, with a tentative D call TRBD1 (5 bases). Looked up from germline, CDR1 is GTSNPN and CDR2 is SVGIG (reference sequence). V was shortened by 0 bases and J by 4 bases, with 11 bases between the two germline ends. The length of the CDR3 is 14 residues. This CDR3 reads CAWSVQDPADTQYF. Here the CDR3 DNA reads TGTGCCTGGAGTGTACAGGATCCCGCAGATACGCAGTATTTT. Full variable domain (outside the CDR3, taken from reference TRBV30 and TRBJ2-3): SQTIHQWPATLVQPVGSPLSLECTVEGTSNPNLYWYRQAAGRGLQLLFYSVGIGQISSEVPQNLSASRPQDRQFILSSKKLLLSDSGFYLCAWSVQDPADTQYFGPGTRLTVL.

This chain joins TRBV7-9 and TRBJ2-5, with 11 bases that match TRBD2. Germline-derived CDR1 and CDR2 are SEHNR and FQNEAQ (reference sequence). The J segment lost 2 bases and the V segment lost 5 bases, leaving 4 bases of the junction unmatched. The CDR3 covers 15 residues. Written as DNA, the CDR3 is TGTGCCAGCAGCCCGGGACTAGCGGAGCAAGAGACCCAGTACTTC. The encoded protein is CASSPGLAEQETQYF.

This chain connects TRBV29-1 to TRBJ2-1; 8 bases are shared with TRBD2. CDR1 SQVTM and CDR2 ANQGSEA come from the germline V gene. J gave up 0 bases and V 7 bases, and 11 bases lay outside the gene matches. The CDR3 has 16 amino acids. The CDR3 DNA reads TGCAGCGCGGGGGGGGCCGATAGCGGCTCCTACAATGAGCAGTTCTTC. Its protein product is CSAGGADSGSYNEQFF.

The V gene is TRBV29-1, the J gene TRBJ2-1; 10 bases agree with TRBD1. There are 16 residues in the CDR3. V shed 7 bases, J shed 6 bases, and the junction held 15 bases outside the gene matches. Per the germline V gene, CDR1 is SQVTM and CDR2 is ANQGSEA. The chain's CDR3 is CSAPLPGQGRPNEQFF. In nucleotides, the CDR3 is TGCAGCGCCCCACTCCCGGGACAGGGGCGTCCCAATGAGCAGTTCTTC.

The chain carries TRBV20-1 and TRBJ2-7, with TRBD1 identical over 7 bases. Germline trimming cut 0 bases from V and 5 bases from J; bases unmatched to any gene: 7. Looked up from germline, CDR1 is DFQATT and CDR2 is SNEGSKA (reference sequence). This CDR3 spans 14 amino acids. The CDR3 DNA follows: TGCAGTGCTAGAGATGCAGGGGGTCCCGACGAGCAGTACTTC. The encoded protein is CSARDAGGPDEQYF.

This chain connects TRBV4-3 to TRBJ2-7, with 10 bases that match TRBD2. Germline V gene sequence: CDR1 LGHNA, CDR2 YSLEER. The CDR3 is 16 amino acids. The trim removed 0 bases at V and 2 bases at J, leaving 4 bases unmatched. The CDR3 loop reads CASSQEGTSEAYEQYF. The CDR3 DNA sequence: TGCGCCAGCAGCCAAGAAGGGACTAGCGAAGCCTACGAGCAGTACTTC.

This chain connects TRBV4-1 to TRBJ1-2, with D maybe TRBD1 (6 bases). This CDR3 has 15 amino acids. V lost 4 bases, J lost 8 bases, and 20 bases lay in between. The germline V gene has CDR1 MGHRA and CDR2 YSYEKL. The CDR3 region is CASSLFGLGAFGYTF. The DNA of the CDR3 is TGCGCCAGCAGCCTTTTTGGCCTGGGGGCTTTCGGCTACACCTTC.

The rearrangement uses TRBV15 and TRBJ2-1, with 7 bases lining up with TRBD2. The CDR3 is made up of 13 amino acids. CDR1 and CDR2 (germline): LNHNV, YYDKDF (reference sequence). The ends lost 5 bases at V and 7 bases at J; junction bases unmatched: 5. This CDR3 reads CATSSRRGNEQFF. In nucleotides, the CDR3 is TGTGCCACCAGCTCCCGGCGGGGGAATGAGCAGTTCTTC. The complete variable domain, with remaining parts taken from reference TRBV15 and TRBJ2-1, reads DAMVIQNPRYQVTQFGKPVTLSCSQTLNHNVMYWYQQKSSQAPKLLFHYYDKDFNNEADTPDNFQSRRPNTSFCFLDIRSPGLGDTAMYLCATSSRRGNEQFFGPGTRLTVL.

The CDR3: CSVDGTANNYGYTF. CDR3 bases: TGCAGCGTCGACGGGACAGCTAATAACTATGGCTACACCTTC. This chain connects TRBV29-1 to TRBJ1-2; 7 bases line up with TRBD1. This CDR3 is 14 amino acids long. Germline CDR1 and CDR2: SQVTM and ANQGSEA. V trimming: 6 bases; J trimming: 1 base; junction bases outside the gene matches: 8. Together with reference TRBV29-1 and TRBJ1-2, the CDR3 gives the full variable domain: SAVISQKPSRDICQRGTSLTIQCQVDSQVTMMFWYRQQPGQSLTLIATANQGSEATYESGFVIDKFPISRPNLTFSTLTVSNMSPEDSSIYLCSVDGTANNYGYTFGSGTRLTVV.

The rearrangement links TRBV2 to TRBJ2-7; 8 bases agree with TRBD2. V gave up 3 bases and J gave up 3 bases; unmatched junction bases: 4. The CDR3 has 14 amino acids. Per germline, CDR1 SNHLY and CDR2 FYNNEI. This CDR3 is CASSDSGSRYEQYF. The CDR3 nucleotides are TGTGCCAGCAGTGACAGCGGGAGTCGCTACGAGCAGTACTTC.

The gene calls are TRBV15 and TRBJ1-3; no definite D call. Germline V gene lookup returns CDR1 LNHNV and CDR2 YYDKDF (reference sequence). This CDR3 is 14 amino acids long. With 9 bases removed from V and 3 bases from J, the gap between germline ends came to 15 bases. In DNA form, the CDR3 reads TGTGCCACTTCGAGCGGGTACGGTGGAAACACCATATATTTT. It codes for CATSSGYGGNTIYF. The full variable domain, in which reference TRBV15 and TRBJ1-3 provide the parts outside the CDR3, is DAMVIQNPRYQVTQFGKPVTLSCSQTLNHNVMYWYQQKSSQAPKLLFHYYDKDFNNEADTPDNFQSRRPNTSFCFLDIRSPGLGDTAMYLCATSSGYGGNTIYFGEGSWLTVV.

The chain employs TRBV25-1 and TRBJ1-1, with 8 positions matching TRBD1. The CDR3 contains 15 residues. V shed 8 bases and J 0 bases; nucleotides not matched to a gene: 8. Germline values: CDR1 MGHDK, CDR2 SYGVNS. CDR3 sequence: CASLGQGRMNTEAFF. The CDR3 DNA follows: TGTGCCAGCCTTGGACAGGGAAGGATGAACACTGAAGCTTTCTTT.

This chain links TRBV9 with TRBJ2-3; D is possibly TRBD1 (5 bases). The germline V gene has CDR1 SGDLS and CDR2 YYNGEE. This CDR3 comprises 14 residues. V shed 3 bases and J shed 1 base, with 9 bases lying between them. The CDR3 DNA follows: TGTGCCAGCAGCGAGCAGGGTCGCACAGATACGCAGTATTTT. Translating gives CASSEQGRTDTQYF.

A single count supports this clonotype. This rearrangement joins TRBV12-3 or TRBV12-4 to TRBJ1-1; D perhaps matches TRBD1 (6 bases). The CDR3 is 12 residues long. The CDR3 nucleotides are TGTGCAACTGGACAGATGAACACTGAAGCTTTCTTT. This translates into CATGQMNTEAFF.

The rearrangement uses TRBV20-1 and TRBJ2-7, with a possible D match to TRBD1 (5 bases). Germline V CDR1 and CDR2: DFQATT, SNEGSKA (reference sequence). CDR3 size: 13 residues. V lost 5 bases and J lost 6, with 17 bases in between. This CDR3 reads CSAESRGLVEQYF. CDR3 nucleotides: TGCAGTGCTGAGTCAAGGGGATTAGTCGAGCAGTACTTC.